This T cell receptor (beta chain) was recorded in a study of T cell responses to AZD1222 COVID-19 vaccine. Sequenced by immunoSEQ multiplex PCR; TCRdb stores in-frame clones only, minus some. The sample has about 130,000 clones, approximately 85% seen once. Per germline, CDR1 SGHTS and CDR2 YDEGEE. This CDR3 contains 17 residues. Trimming at V came to 6 bases and at J to 1 base, leaving 11 bases not matched to a gene. The J gene is TRBJ2-2, the V gene TRBV5-8; the match to TRBD1 covers 8 bases. The TCR originated in an adult who received the AZD1222 COVID-19 vaccine. This material consisted of peripheral blood, taken 28 days after the second AZD1222 dose. CDR3 in amino acids: CASNKLGDRKNTGELFF. The CDR3 DNA is TGTGCCAGCAACAAGTTAGGGGACAGGAAGAACACCGGGGAGCTGTTTTTT.